The clone carrying this T cell receptor beta chain occurred a few times. The antigen is unknown. Germline V gene data show CDR1 as SEHNR and CDR2 as FQNEAQ (reference sequence). V lost 4 bases and J lost 2, with 15 bases in between. The CDR3 runs to 15 residues. This sample stems from a study of post-analysis software for immune sequencing data. The authors incorporated unique molecular identifiers into the TCR beta cDNA libraries. Roughly 450,000 cDNA molecules were recovered from an input of about 1 to 10 million T cells. TCRdb re-called the PCR reads with MiXCR, one entry per CDR3 protein. The sample holds 160,000 or so distinct CDR3 sequences, 36% seen once. Study-level points and caveats: Analysis by F measure revealed that same-batch samples clustered strongly together. With TRBV5-6, TRBV5-1 and TRBV20-1 included, about five TRBV segments were more frequent in patients than in controls. Diversity measured as normalized Chao1 was significantly lower in multiple sclerosis patients than in controls.

Sequenced material: blood, taken after autologous hematopoietic stem cell transplantation. This TCR was sampled from a girl aged 5 to 17 with multiple sclerosis. The V and J genes are TRBV7-9 and TRBJ2-7; D is possibly TRBD1 (6 bases). This CDR3 is CASSSADRRPYEQYF. The DNA of the CDR3 is TGTGCCAGCAGCTCAGCAGACAGGAGACCCTACGAGCAGTACTTC.